The 20 T cell receptor beta chains reported below all come from one sample, sequenced in a study of OX40 agonist ivuxolimab in advanced cancers. The assay was immunoSEQ multiplex PCR, and TCRdb's table has in-frame clones only and misses some. Of about 58,000 clones listed, roughly 86% are singletons. The sequencing here drew on CD4+ or CD8+ T cells sorted from blood, taken in a trial of the OX40 agonist ivuxolimab. The receptors shown here come from an adult with an advanced solid tumor such as melanoma, head and neck, liver or kidney cancer.

The rearrangement joins TRBV7-8 to TRBJ2-1, with TRBD2 matching 13 bases. Unmatched junction bases numbered 11, after V lost 2 bases and J lost 4 bases. The germline V gene encodes CDR1 SGHVS and CDR2 FQNEAQ. The length of the CDR3 is 19 residues. CDR3 protein: CASSLKRLAGGLGYNEQFF. The DNA for the CDR3 is TGTGCCAGCAGCTTAAAGAGACTAGCGGGGGGTCTGGGGTACAATGAGCAGTTCTTC.

This rearrangement joins TRBV5-6 to TRBJ2-2; TRBD2 aligns across 8 bases. Trimming at V came to 1 base and at J to 1 base, leaving 6 bases not matched to a gene. Germline assignment: CDR1 SGHDT and CDR2 YYEEEE. This CDR3 spans 17 amino acids. The CDR3 nucleotides read TGTGCCAGCAGCTTGTTTGGCCTAGCGGGGAACACCGGGGAGCTGTTTTTT. The encoded protein is CASSLFGLAGNTGELFF. Complete variable domain (other parts from reference TRBV5-6 and TRBJ2-2): DAGVTQSPTHLIKTRGQQVTLRCSPKSGHDTVSWYQQALGQGPQFIFQYYEEEERQRGNFPDRFSGHQFPNYSSELNVNALLLGDSALYLCASSLFGLAGNTGELFFGEGSRLTVL.

The DNA of the CDR3 is TGTGCCAGCAGGGGAGACGGGACAGGTTACTATGGCTACACCTTC. Its translation: CASRGDGTGYYGYTF. V gene TRBV2 combines with J gene TRBJ1-2, with TRBD1 matching over 8 bases. The CDR3 contains 15 residues. Germline values: CDR1 SNHLY, CDR2 FYNNEI. V was clipped by 6 bases and J by 3 bases; unmatched bases: 9.

This chain connects TRBV5-1 to TRBJ1-4, with 7 bases matching TRBD1. Germline trimming cut 4 bases from V and 5 bases from J; bases unmatched to any gene: 8. Germline CDR1 and CDR2: SGHRS and YFSETQ. The CDR3 is made up of 15 amino acids. The CDR3 is CASSGGDRSNEKLFF. CDR3 nucleotide sequence: TGCGCCAGCAGCGGGGGGGACAGAAGCAATGAAAAACTGTTTTTT.

This chain joins TRBV4-1 and TRBJ1-6; 9 bases fit TRBD1. The CDR3 length is 16 residues. V lost 3 bases, J lost 8 bases, and 8 bases stayed unmatched. Germline CDR1 reads MGHRA; CDR2 reads YSYEKL. CDR3 sequence (DNA): TGCGCCAGCAGCCACATACTGGGACAGGGCGATTCACCCCTCCACTTT. It yields the protein CASSHILGQGDSPLHF.

The chain links TRBV7-6 to TRBJ1-3; TRBD1 matches 9 bases. V was clipped by 5 bases and J by 2 bases; unmatched bases: 7. Per the germline V gene, CDR1 is SGHVS and CDR2 is FNYEAQ. The CDR3 runs to 16 residues. The CDR3 here is CASSTDRGKAGNTIYF. CDR3 in DNA: TGTGCCAGCAGCACAGACAGGGGGAAAGCTGGAAACACCATATATTTT.

This chain uses TRBV7-2 with TRBJ1-2; 7 bases line up with TRBD1. The trim removed 5 bases at V and 8 bases at J, leaving 14 bases unmatched. From germline, CDR1 is SGHTA and CDR2 FQGNSA. The CDR3 has 15 amino acids. The CDR3 sequence is CASSRGQAIARGYTF. The CDR3 region has the DNA TGTGCCAGCAGCCGAGGACAGGCGATTGCTAGGGGCTACACCTTC.

This chain uses TRBV5-5 with TRBJ1-2; TRBD1 aligns across 7 bases. The CDR3 totals 13 residues. Per germline, CDR1 SGHKS and CDR2 YYEKEE (reference sequence). Trimming at V came to 4 bases and at J to 2 bases, leaving 2 bases not matched to a gene. CDR3 DNA sequence: TGTGCCAGCAGCCGACAGGGAAACTATGGCTACACCTTC. This sequence encodes CASSRQGNYGYTF.

The rearrangement joins TRBV18 to TRBJ2-3; perhaps TRBD1 as D (7 bases). V lost 0 bases to trimming and J lost 2 bases, with 15 bases between them. The CDR3 loop spans 17 amino acids. Germline loops: CDR1 KGHSH, CDR2 LQKENI. As DNA, the CDR3 is TGTGCCAGCTCACCACCGACCAGGGGGGCCCTCACAGATACGCAGTATTTT. Amino acid sequence: CASSPPTRGALTDTQYF.

The chain recombines TRBV4-1 with TRBJ1-4; D unresolved. Trimming stripped 2 bases from V and 0 bases from J, with 16 bases between. This CDR3 has 18 amino acids. From germline, CDR1 is MGHRA and CDR2 YSYEKL. The CDR3 spells CASSQSGLNTATNEKLFF. The CDR3 bases are TGCGCCAGCAGCCAAAGCGGGCTGAACACAGCAACTAATGAAAAACTGTTTTTT.

V gene TRBV6-1 combines with J gene TRBJ2-7; D possibly uses TRBD1 or TRBD2 (5 bases each). The germline V gene has CDR1 MNHNS and CDR2 SASEGT. Between the trimmed V and J ends, which lost 5 bases and 0 bases, there was a span of 11 bases. This CDR3 has 14 amino acids. CDR3 in DNA: TGTGCCAGCAGTTCGGGACCGAGCTCCTACGAGCAGTACTTC. Encoded protein: CASSSGPSSYEQYF.

The rearrangement uses TRBV6-5 and TRBJ2-7; D perhaps matches TRBD1 (8 bases). CDR1 is MNHEY, CDR2 SVGAGI, per germline. This CDR3 spans 13 amino acids. The V end was cut by 1 base, the J end by 6 bases, with 10 bases between. In DNA form, the CDR3 reads TGTGCCAGCAGTTACTACAGGGGGGGCGAGCAGTACTTC. Residues: CASSYYRGGEQYF.

The genes are TRBV2 and TRBJ2-1, with TRBD1 matching 11 bases. After removal of 4 bases from V and 9 bases from J, the junction contained 5 bases not matched to a gene. CDR1 SNHLY and CDR2 FYNNEI come from the germline V gene. The CDR3 covers 14 residues. The CDR3 nucleotides are TGTGCCAGCAGTGGAGGGACAGGGGGTAGTGAGCAGTTCTTC. As protein: CASSGGTGGSEQFF.

The rearrangement joins TRBV19 to TRBJ2-1; D is possibly TRBD2 (6 bases). The CDR3 is 13 residues long. The germline V gene encodes CDR1 LNHDA and CDR2 SQIVND (reference sequence). The V and J ends lost 6 bases and 3 bases respectively, with 9 bases between them. The CDR3 sequence is CASSPGVYNEQFF. The CDR3 region has the DNA TGTGCCAGTAGCCCGGGAGTCTACAATGAGCAGTTCTTC.

V and J are TRBV10-3 and TRBJ1-5; possible D gene TRBD1, 6 bases. V lost 4 bases to trimming and J lost 1 base, with 8 bases between them. The CDR3 has 14 residues. Germline values: CDR1 ENHRY, CDR2 SYGVKD. This CDR3 is CAISGQESNQPQHF. The DNA for the CDR3 is TGTGCCATCAGTGGACAGGAGAGCAATCAGCCCCAGCATTTT.

This clone was counted only a few times. This chain uses TRBV18 with TRBJ1-2, with 10 bases aligning to TRBD1. The CDR3 length is 15 residues. The V gene end was trimmed by 2 bases and the J gene end by 7 bases; junction bases not matched to a gene: 7. The V gene's germline CDR1 is KGHSH and CDR2 LQKENI. The CDR3 loop reads CASSPSGTGAGGYTF. In nucleotides, the CDR3 is TGTGCCAGCTCACCATCCGGGACAGGGGCAGGTGGCTACACCTTC.

The rearrangement joins TRBV6-5 to TRBJ1-4; the D gene is possibly TRBD1 (6 bases). CDR3 length equals 15 residues. The V end was cut by 5 bases, the J end by 6 bases, with 16 bases between. Germline values: CDR1 MNHEY, CDR2 SVGAGI. The CDR3 nucleotides read TGTGCCAGCAGTGGCCCGGGACATGGAGATGAAAAACTGTTTTTT. Its translation is CASSGPGHGDEKLFF.

This chain uses TRBV6-1 with TRBJ1-5, with D unclear. The CDR3 is made up of 13 amino acids. The V end lost 6 bases, the J end lost 0 bases, and 6 bases lay between the germline ends. Germline CDR1 reads MNHNS; CDR2 reads SASEGT. The CDR3 sequence is CASSADSNQPQHF. In DNA, the CDR3 is TGTGCCAGCAGCGCTGATAGCAATCAGCCCCAGCATTTT.

This clone was detected only once. The chain combines TRBV11-2 with TRBJ2-7, with D tentatively TRBD1 (5 bases). The V and J ends lost 1 base and 4 bases respectively, with 14 bases between them. This CDR3 has 15 residues. Germline V gene sequence: CDR1 SGHAT, CDR2 FQNNGV. The CDR3 nucleotides are TGTGCCAGCAGCTTAGCGGCAGGGTTGAGGTACGAGCAGTACTTC. It encodes CASSLAAGLRYEQYF.

This clone was recorded a few times. The chain uses TRBV19 and TRBJ1-6, with TRBD1 matching 7 bases. The CDR3 has 17 amino acids. Germline lookup yields CDR1 LNHDA and CDR2 SQIVND (reference sequence). Germline trimming cut 4 bases from V and 2 bases from J; bases unmatched to any gene: 8. This CDR3 is CASSTTGIVAYNSPLHF. CDR3 sequence (DNA): TGTGCCAGTAGTACGACAGGGATCGTCGCCTATAATTCACCCCTCCACTTT.